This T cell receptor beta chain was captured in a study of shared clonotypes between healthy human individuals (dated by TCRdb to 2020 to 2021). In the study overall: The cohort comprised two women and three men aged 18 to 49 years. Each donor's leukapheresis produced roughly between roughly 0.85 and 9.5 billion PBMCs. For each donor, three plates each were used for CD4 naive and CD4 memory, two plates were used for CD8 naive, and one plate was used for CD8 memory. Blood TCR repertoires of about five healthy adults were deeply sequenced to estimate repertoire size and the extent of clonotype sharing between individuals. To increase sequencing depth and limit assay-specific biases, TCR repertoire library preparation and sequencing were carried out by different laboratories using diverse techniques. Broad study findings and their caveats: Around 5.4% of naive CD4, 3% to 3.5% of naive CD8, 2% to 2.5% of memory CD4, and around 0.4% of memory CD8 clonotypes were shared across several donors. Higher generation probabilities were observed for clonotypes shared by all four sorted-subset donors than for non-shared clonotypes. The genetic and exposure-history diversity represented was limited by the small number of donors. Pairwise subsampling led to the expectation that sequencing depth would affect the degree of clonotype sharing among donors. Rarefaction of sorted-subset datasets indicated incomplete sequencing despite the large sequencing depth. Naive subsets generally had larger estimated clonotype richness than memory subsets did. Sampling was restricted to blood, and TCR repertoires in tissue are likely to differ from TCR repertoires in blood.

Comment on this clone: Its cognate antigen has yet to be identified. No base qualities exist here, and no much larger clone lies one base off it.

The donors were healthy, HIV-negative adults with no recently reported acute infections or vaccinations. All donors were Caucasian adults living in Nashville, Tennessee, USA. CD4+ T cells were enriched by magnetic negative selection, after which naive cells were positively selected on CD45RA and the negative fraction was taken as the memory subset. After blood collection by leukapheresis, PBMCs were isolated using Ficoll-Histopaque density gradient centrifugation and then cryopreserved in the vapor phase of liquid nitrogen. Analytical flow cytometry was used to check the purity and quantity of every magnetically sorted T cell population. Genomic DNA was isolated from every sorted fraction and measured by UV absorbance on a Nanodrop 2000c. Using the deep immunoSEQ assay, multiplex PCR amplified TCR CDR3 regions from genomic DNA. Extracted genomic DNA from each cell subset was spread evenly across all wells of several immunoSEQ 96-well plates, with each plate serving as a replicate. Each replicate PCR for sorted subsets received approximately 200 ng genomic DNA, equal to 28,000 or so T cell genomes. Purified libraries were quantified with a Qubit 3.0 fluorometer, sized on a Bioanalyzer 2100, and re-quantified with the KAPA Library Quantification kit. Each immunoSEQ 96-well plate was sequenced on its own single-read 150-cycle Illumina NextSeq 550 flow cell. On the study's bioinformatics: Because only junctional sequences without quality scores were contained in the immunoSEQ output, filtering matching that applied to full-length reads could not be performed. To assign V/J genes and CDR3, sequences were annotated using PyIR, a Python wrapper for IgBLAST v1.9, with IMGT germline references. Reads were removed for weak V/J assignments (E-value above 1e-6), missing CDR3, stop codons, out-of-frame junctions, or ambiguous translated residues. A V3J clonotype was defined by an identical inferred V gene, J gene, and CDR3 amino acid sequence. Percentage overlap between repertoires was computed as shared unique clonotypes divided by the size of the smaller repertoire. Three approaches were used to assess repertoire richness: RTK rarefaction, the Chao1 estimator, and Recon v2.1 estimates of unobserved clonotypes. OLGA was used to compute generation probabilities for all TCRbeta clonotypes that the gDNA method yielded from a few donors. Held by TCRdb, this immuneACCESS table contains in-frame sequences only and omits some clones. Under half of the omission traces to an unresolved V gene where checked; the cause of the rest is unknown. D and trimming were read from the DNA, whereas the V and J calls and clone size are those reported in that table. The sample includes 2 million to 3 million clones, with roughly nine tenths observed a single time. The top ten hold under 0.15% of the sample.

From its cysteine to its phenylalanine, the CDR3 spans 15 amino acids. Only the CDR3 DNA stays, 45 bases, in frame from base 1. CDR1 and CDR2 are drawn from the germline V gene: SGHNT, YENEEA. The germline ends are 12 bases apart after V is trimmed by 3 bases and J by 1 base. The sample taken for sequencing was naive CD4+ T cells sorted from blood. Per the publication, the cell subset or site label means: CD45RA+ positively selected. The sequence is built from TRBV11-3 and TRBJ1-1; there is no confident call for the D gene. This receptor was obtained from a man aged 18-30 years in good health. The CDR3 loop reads CASSLTGSGNTEAFF. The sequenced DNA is TGTGCCAGCAGCTTGACGGGGTCGGGGAACACTGAAGCTTTCTTT.